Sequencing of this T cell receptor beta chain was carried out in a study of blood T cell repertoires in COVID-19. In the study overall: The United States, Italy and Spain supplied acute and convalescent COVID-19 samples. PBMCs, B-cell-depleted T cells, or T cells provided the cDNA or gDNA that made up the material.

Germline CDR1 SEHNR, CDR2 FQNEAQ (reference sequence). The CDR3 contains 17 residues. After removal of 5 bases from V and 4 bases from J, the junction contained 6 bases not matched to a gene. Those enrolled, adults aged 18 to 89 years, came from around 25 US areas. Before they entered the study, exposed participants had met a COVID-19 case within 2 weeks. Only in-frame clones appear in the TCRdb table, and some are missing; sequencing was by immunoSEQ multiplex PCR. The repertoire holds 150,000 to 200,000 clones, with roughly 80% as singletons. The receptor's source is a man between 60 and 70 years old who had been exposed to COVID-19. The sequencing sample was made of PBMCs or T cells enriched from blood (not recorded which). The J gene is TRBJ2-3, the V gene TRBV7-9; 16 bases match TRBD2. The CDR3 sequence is CASSPPGLAGGADTQYF. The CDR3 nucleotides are TGTGCCAGCAGCCCACCGGGACTAGCGGGAGGGGCAGATACGCAGTATTTT.